These 13 T cell receptor beta chains were sequenced from one sample in a study of shared clonotypes between healthy human individuals. TCRdb's copy holds only in-frame clones and misses some; the assay was immunoSEQ multiplex PCR. Of around 550,000 clones detected, 90% to 96% appear once; the ten largest clones hold 0.05% to 0.07%. The sample consisted of naive CD4+ T cells sorted from blood. Subset reported: CD45RA+ positively selected. The receptor set was obtained from a woman aged 25 to 39 in good health.

The DNA of the CDR3 is TGCGCCAGCAGCACAGGGAACACCTACGAGCAGTACTTC. Translation gives CASSTGNTYEQYF. This rearrangement joins TRBV5-1 to TRBJ2-7; D might be TRBD1 (6 bases). Per the germline V gene, CDR1 is SGHRS and CDR2 is YFSETQ. The CDR3 spans 13 residues. V was shortened by 4 bases and J by 2 bases, with 10 bases between the two germline ends. Filled out from reference TRBV5-1 and TRBJ2-7, the complete variable domain reads KAGVTQTPRYLIKTRGQQVTLSCSPISGHRSVSWYQQTPGQGLQFLFEYFSETQRNKGNFPGRFSGRQFSNSRSEMNVSTLELGDSALYLCASSTGNTYEQYFGPGTRLTVT.

V is TRBV28 and J is TRBJ2-7, with TRBD2 matching 7 bases. The CDR3 length is 14 residues. Germline V gene data show CDR1 as MDHEN and CDR2 as SYDVKM. V trimming: 7 bases; J trimming: 3 bases; junction bases outside the gene matches: 9. DNA of the CDR3: TGTGCCAGCACCCTGCCCGGGGGGTACTACGAGCAGTACTTC. The encoded protein is CASTLPGGYYEQYF.

The rearrangement joins TRBV9 to TRBJ1-1; 7 bases are shared with TRBD1. In germline, CDR1 is SGDLS, CDR2 YYNGEE. The J segment lost 1 base and the V segment lost 4 bases, leaving 7 bases of the junction unmatched. The length of the CDR3 is 15 residues. Written as DNA, the CDR3 is TGTGCCAGCAGCAGGACGACAGGGCCGAACACTGAAGCTTTCTTT. Translation: CASSRTTGPNTEAFF.

The chain couples TRBV6-6 to TRBJ1-4; the D gene is possibly TRBD1 (6 bases). Germline-derived CDR1 and CDR2 are MNHNY and SVGAGI (reference sequence). The germline V and J ends were trimmed by 5 bases and 8 bases, with 9 bases remaining between them. CDR3 length: 12 amino acids. This CDR3 reads CASSPGVEKLFF. For the CDR3, the DNA is TGTGCCAGCAGTCCAGGGGTAGAAAAACTGTTTTTT.

This clone was seen a few times. The rearrangement joins TRBV5-1 to TRBJ1-3; D is uncertain. The V end was cut by 0 bases, the J end by 1 base, with 11 bases between. Germline values: CDR1 SGHRS, CDR2 YFSETQ. The CDR3 runs to 16 residues. The CDR3 DNA is TGCGCCAGCAGCTTGGGGCTGGGGATGTCTGGAAACACCATATATTTT. Protein: CASSLGLGMSGNTIYF.

The chain links TRBV27 to TRBJ2-2; D perhaps matches TRBD1 (6 bases). The germline V gene encodes CDR1 MNHEY and CDR2 SMNVEV (reference sequence). CDR3 length: 15 amino acids. V was clipped by 2 bases and J by 3 bases, with 10 bases between them. As DNA, the CDR3 is TGTGCCAGCAGTTTACGGACAGACTACACCGGGGAGCTGTTTTTT. It yields the protein CASSLRTDYTGELFF.

The chain employs TRBV30 and TRBJ2-7; TRBD2 matches 7 bases. Germline V gives CDR1 GTSNPN, CDR2 SVGIG (reference sequence). J lost 2 bases, V lost 0 bases, and 7 bases had no gene match. CDR3 size: 15 residues. CDR3 sequence: CAWSVRGSQAYEQYF. The DNA of the CDR3 is TGTGCCTGGAGTGTACGCGGGAGTCAAGCCTACGAGCAGTACTTC.

The chain couples TRBV27 to TRBJ1-2; D gene unclear. Germline V gene lookup returns CDR1 MNHEY and CDR2 SMNVEV (reference sequence). The V end lost 0 bases, the J end lost 2 bases, and 7 bases lay between the germline ends. The CDR3 consists of 14 residues. The CDR3 spells CASSLSRDNYGYTF. The CDR3 DNA reads TGTGCCAGCAGTTTATCGAGAGACAACTATGGCTACACCTTC.

Note on this clone: Within the sample, other DNA sequences also encode this same CDR3. V is TRBV27 and J is TRBJ2-2; D remains ambiguous. V dropped 1 base and J dropped 2 bases, with 5 bases sitting between them. The CDR3 is 14 residues long. Per germline, CDR1 MNHEY and CDR2 SMNVEV (reference sequence). The CDR3 region has the DNA TGTGCCAGCAGTTTATTGGGCAACACCGGGGAGCTGTTTTTT. This codes for CASSLLGNTGELFF.

The chain links TRBV10-3 to TRBJ2-4; D is uncertain. CDR1 is ENHRY, CDR2 SYGVKD, per germline. V lost 10 bases to trimming and J lost 4 bases, with 17 bases between them. This CDR3 contains 14 residues. The CDR3 reads CATANATVKNIQYF. As DNA, the CDR3 is TGTGCCACGGCGAATGCGACGGTAAAAAACATTCAGTACTTC.

J is TRBJ1-5 and V is TRBV4-1; D is possibly TRBD1 (6 bases). Germline CDR1 is MGHRA and CDR2 is YSYEKL. The CDR3 sequence is 14 residues long. The V end lost 3 bases, the J end lost 9 bases, and 15 bases lay between the germline ends. The CDR3 here is CASSQSGGGRPQHF. The CDR3 DNA is TGCGCCAGCAGCCAGTCGGGGGGCGGAAGGCCCCAGCATTTT.

The chain recombines TRBV7-9 with TRBJ2-7; D is perhaps TRBD1 (6 bases). V lost 8 bases and J lost 3, with 17 bases in between. The CDR3 is 14 residues long. The germline V gene encodes CDR1 SEHNR and CDR2 FQNEAQ (reference sequence). CDR3 region: CASGPPGTFYEQYF. The CDR3 region has the DNA TGTGCCAGCGGCCCCCCGGGGACATTCTACGAGCAGTACTTC.

The V call is TRBV5-1, the J call TRBJ2-5, with D perhaps matching TRBD2 (6 bases). CDR1 SGHRS and CDR2 YFSETQ come from the germline V gene. Trimming shortened V by 0 bases and J by 5 bases, and 17 bases separated the two germline ends. The CDR3 consists of 16 residues. The CDR3 nucleotides read TGCGCCAGCAGCTTGGAGAGGCAGGGAGGTATGGAGACCCAGTACTTC. Its translation is CASSLERQGGMETQYF. The variable domain in full, completed from reference TRBV5-1 and TRBJ2-5, reads KAGVTQTPRYLIKTRGQQVTLSCSPISGHRSVSWYQQTPGQGLQFLFEYFSETQRNKGNFPGRFSGRQFSNSRSEMNVSTLELGDSALYLCASSLERQGGMETQYFGPGTRLLVL.